This T cell receptor beta chain was sequenced in a study of post-analysis software for immune sequencing data (dated by TCRdb to 2014 to 2015). The study in broad terms: Disease courses on record covered relapsing-remitting, secondary progressive and progressive-relapsing multiple sclerosis, though some patients had no subtype annotation. Patient repertoires were compared against roughly 11 previously published healthy control repertoires from donors aged about 6 to 27 years. A subset of samples was prepared in parallel using single-end sample barcoding, then pooled and co-amplified after Illumina adapter ligation. Here is what the overall study found, with its caveats: Normalized Chao1 diversity was significantly lower in multiple sclerosis patients than controls, suggesting substantial peripheral T-cell clonal expansion. About 5 TRBV segments, including TRBV5-6, TRBV5-1 and TRBV20-1, were significantly more frequent in patients than controls. The control group was slightly older than the multiple sclerosis patient group. Direct clustering with F measure revealed strong co-clustering of samples prepared in the same batch, which led to a batch-effect correction.

TCR beta repertoires were profiled from peripheral blood of 13 young patients with multiple sclerosis to demonstrate the VDJtools post-analysis software. The multiple sclerosis patients were children and adolescents between about 6 and 16 years of age. Receptor libraries were prepared by PCR. Sequencing was performed on an Illumina HiSeq 2500. Unique molecular identifiers were incorporated into TCR beta cDNA libraries to reduce PCR and sequencing biases. Per 1 to 10 million input T cells, approximately 500,000 cDNA molecules were obtained, such that each molecule approximated one T cell. Patient libraries were prepared and sequenced with the same protocol used for the earlier healthy control dataset. Within a given batch, samples were prepared together, multiplexed and sequenced on the same HiSeq lane. The original methods were these. Raw barcoded reads were processed with MIGEC, and single-read molecular identifier groups were discarded before consensus assembly and CDR3 extraction. Clonotype tables were post-analysed with VDJtools, and diversity was normalized by down-sampling all datasets to the smallest sample size. To correct batch-related cross-sample contamination, repertoire overlap clustering matched CDR3 amino acid sequences but not nucleotide sequences. TCRdb reprocessing: public reads trimmed at Q25 with fastp, clones called with MiXCR, in-frame beta chains kept. CDR3 protein duplicates are merged, each entry listing the most common genes and DNA. TCRdb, not the authors, supplied the V and J calls. The sample contains around 440,000 distinct CDR3 sequences, roughly 45% of them found a single time. The top ten hold about 12% of the sample.

As to this clonotype: Its antigen has not been determined. No much larger clonotype is one base removed from it; base qualities were not supplied.

Sequences SGHNT (CDR1) and YYREEE (CDR2) are obtained from the germline V gene (reference sequence). From its cysteine to its phenylalanine, the CDR3 spans 12 amino acids. Only the CDR3 portion is preserved as DNA: 36 bases, with reading frame beginning at the first base. The receptor was isolated from a girl aged 10 to 17 with multiple sclerosis. The V and J genes are TRBV5-4 and TRBJ2-1; confidence is insufficient to name the D gene. The tail of the sequence fits TRBJ2-7 better, so the J call may be wrong. The specimen was blood. The CDR3 reads as follows: CASSGTANEQYF. The bases read TGTGCCAGCAGCGGCACGGCTAACGAGCAGTACTTC.